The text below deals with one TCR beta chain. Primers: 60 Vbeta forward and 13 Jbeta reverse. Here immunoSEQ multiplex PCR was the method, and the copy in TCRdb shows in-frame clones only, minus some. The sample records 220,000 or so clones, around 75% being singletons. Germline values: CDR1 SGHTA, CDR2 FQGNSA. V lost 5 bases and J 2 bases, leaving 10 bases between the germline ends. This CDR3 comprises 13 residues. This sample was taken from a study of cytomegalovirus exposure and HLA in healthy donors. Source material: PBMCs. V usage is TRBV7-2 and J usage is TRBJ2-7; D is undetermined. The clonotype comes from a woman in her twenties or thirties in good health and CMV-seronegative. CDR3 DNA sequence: TGTGCCAGCAGCGAGGCCGGCCCCTACGAGCAGTACTTC. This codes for CASSEAGPYEQYF.